This paragraph covers one TCR beta chain sequence. The sample holds one count of this clone. No cognate antigen has been identified for it. Nothing much larger sits one base from this clone, and base qualities are not available. To sequence the TCRbeta CDR3 region, genomic DNA was isolated from the sorted cells. The immunoSEQ Assay was used for sequencing of TCRbeta CDR3 regions. TCRdb retrieved this table from immuneACCESS and kept in-frame rearrangements only. Not all clones are present; in checked studies, unresolved V genes account for under half, and no reason is known for the remainder. Within this sample are more than 75,000 clones, with around 85% of them counted one time only. The top ten hold 0.2% to 0.25% of the sample. The trial excluded patients who had a history of autoimmune disease or were on systemic immunosuppression. Peripheral blood for TCR sequencing was drawn from every dose cohort at baseline, at cycle 4 day 1 and at cycle 7 day 1. Samples came from an open-label, multicenter, first-in-human phase I dose-escalation trial of ivuxolimab. Adults with locally advanced or metastatic melanoma, renal cell, hepatocellular, or head and neck squamous cell carcinoma were enrolled in the trial. Before TCR sequencing, CD4+ T cells and CD8+ T cells were sorted from peripheral blood as separate populations.

The data belong to a study of OX40 agonist ivuxolimab in advanced cancers. About the full investigation: The costimulatory receptor OX40 (CD134) was targeted by ivuxolimab, a fully human IgG2 agonistic monoclonal antibody. In the dose-escalation cohort, 70% to 85% of patients were male, and the mean age was approximately 60 years, with a range of roughly 23 to 85. Intravenous ivuxolimab was administered to patients every 2 weeks at six dose levels: 0.01, 0.1, 0.3, 1.5, 3 and 10 mg/kg. The paper covers the monotherapy dose-escalation part of the phase I ivuxolimab trial, which included N ≈ 50 patients. Prior anti-PD-1, anti-PD-L1 or anti-CTLA-4 therapy was permitted, and approximately 41% of dose-escalation patients had received checkpoint inhibitors. The point of sequencing TCRbeta in the periphery was to test whether ivuxolimab changed TCR sequence diversity and drove clonal T-cell expansion. Partial responses were achieved by three dose-escalation patients, of whom one had hepatocellular carcinoma and two had cutaneous melanoma. Of the approximately 53 patients in dose escalation, 19 had hepatocellular carcinoma, around 15 had melanoma, 9 had renal cell carcinoma and 9 had head and neck cancer.

For this chain, trimming is 5 bases at the V end and 3 bases at the J end, and the number of junction bases without a gene match is 11. For CDR1 and CDR2, the germline V gene lists MDHEN and SYDVKM. Reading from cysteine to phenylalanine, the CDR3 counts 16 amino acids. Only the CDR3 region is kept as DNA, spanning 48 bases read in frame from base 1. The research as a whole found: At doses of 0.1 to 3.0 mg/kg, clonal expansion of both CD4+ and CD8+ T cells in blood was seen between baseline and week 6. Antigen specificity was not determined for the clonally expanded peripheral T cells. In partial responders in the 0.1-3.0 mg/kg groups, normalized peripheral clonal expansion was found to be among the lowest, especially among CD8+ T cells. After ivuxolimab, CD8+ T cells had more expanded clones than CD4+ T cells on average. Low levels of normalized T-cell clonal expansion were also seen in some patients who did not respond.

The input for sequencing was CD4+ or CD8+ T cells sorted from blood, taken in a trial of the OX40 agonist ivuxolimab. The receptor's source is an adult with an advanced solid tumor such as melanoma, head and neck, liver or kidney cancer. Recombination joined TRBV28 with TRBJ2-5, and TRBD2 matches 8 of the central bases. The CDR3 protein: CASSAGGGLAEETQYF. The DNA sequence is TGTGCCAGCAGTGCGGGCGGCGGACTAGCAGAAGAGACCCAGTACTTC.